A single sample gave rise to the 9 T cell receptor beta chains below, sequenced in a study of T cells in localized non-small cell lung cancer (dated by TCRdb to about 2020). Library creation used the immunoSEQ multiplex PCR assay. Held by TCRdb, this immuneACCESS table contains in-frame sequences only and omits some clones. Under half of the omission traces to an unresolved V gene where checked; the cause of the rest is unknown. The sample table lists around 33,000 clones, 80% to 95% of them with a count of one. The ten largest clones represent less than 2.5% of the sample. The sequencing here drew on peripheral blood, taken before any cancer treatment. All receptors derive from a female donor over 55 with stage I lung adenocarcinoma.

V and J are TRBV7-9 and TRBJ2-7; D is possibly TRBD1 (6 bases). The length of the CDR3 is 15 residues. In germline, CDR1 is SEHNR, CDR2 FQNEAQ (reference sequence). The ends were cut back, 5 bases at V and 0 bases at J, with 14 bases in the middle. Here the CDR3 reads CASSLSAGDSYEQYF. Written as DNA, the CDR3 is TGTGCCAGCAGCCTATCCGCAGGGGACTCCTACGAGCAGTACTTC.

The chain combines TRBV4-3 with TRBJ2-5, with TRBD1 matching over 7 bases. Germline assignment: CDR1 LGHNA and CDR2 YSLEER. CDR3 size: 15 residues. V lost 4 bases and J lost 1; bases outside the gene matches: 6. CDR3 amino acids: CASSPLRGPQETQYF. In nucleotides, the CDR3 is TGCGCCAGCAGCCCGCTTAGGGGGCCCCAAGAGACCCAGTACTTC.

The chain links TRBV7-2 to TRBJ1-1, with a possible D match to TRBD1 (5 bases). V was clipped by 1 base and J by 1 base, with 16 bases between them. CDR1 and CDR2 (germline): SGHTA, FQGNSA. The CDR3 is made up of 17 amino acids. The CDR3 loop reads CASSLGLAAGTNTEAFF. As DNA, the CDR3 is TGTGCCAGCAGCTTAGGTTTGGCGGCAGGGACGAACACTGAAGCTTTCTTT.

J is TRBJ1-2 and V is TRBV19; possibly TRBD1 for D (5 bases). The ends were cut back, 4 bases at V and 8 bases at J, with 8 bases in the middle. Per germline, CDR1 LNHDA and CDR2 SQIVND (reference sequence). This CDR3 comprises 11 residues. Written as DNA, the CDR3 is TGTGCCAGTAGTACGGGGGACGGCTACACCTTC. Translating it yields CASSTGDGYTF.

The rearrangement joins TRBV30 to TRBJ2-3, with D tentatively TRBD2 (7 bases). With 6 bases removed from V and 6 bases from J, the gap between germline ends came to 16 bases. CDR1 and CDR2 from the germline V gene are GTSNPN and SVGIG (reference sequence). The CDR3 extends over 13 amino acids. In DNA, the CDR3 is TGTGCCTGTACCGCGGGGGCCGGGGATACGCAGTATTTT. It translates to CACTAGAGDTQYF.

The chain employs TRBV4-3 and TRBJ1-1; D is perhaps TRBD1 (6 bases). The V and J ends lost 0 bases and 4 bases respectively, with 15 bases between them. Germline V lookup: CDR1 LGHNA, CDR2 YSLEER. This CDR3 comprises 16 residues. In nucleotides, the CDR3 is TGCGCCAGCAGCCAAGATCCAGCAGGGGTAAGCACTGAAGCTTTCTTT. It encodes CASSQDPAGVSTEAFF.

DNA for the CDR3: TGTGCCAGCCATTTTAGCGGGGATCAGCCCCAGCATTTT. Translated, it gives CASHFSGDQPQHF. The gene calls are TRBV2 and TRBJ1-5; D remains ambiguous. Germline lookup yields CDR1 SNHLY and CDR2 FYNNEI. The CDR3 length is 13 residues. The germline V and J ends were trimmed by 8 bases and 5 bases, with 13 bases remaining between them.

This clone showed up just once. V is TRBV27 and J is TRBJ2-5, with 8 bases that match TRBD2. The J segment lost 10 bases and the V segment lost 6 bases, leaving 10 bases of the junction unmatched. CDR3 size: 13 residues. Germline CDR1 reads MNHEY; CDR2 reads SMNVEV (reference sequence). This CDR3 is CASRAAAGGVQYF. Written as DNA, the CDR3 is TGTGCCAGCAGGGCAGCCGCGGGGGGTGTCCAGTACTTC.

The chain links TRBV6-6 to TRBJ2-3, with no clear D. CDR1 is MNHNY, CDR2 SVGAGI, per germline (reference sequence). Trimming stripped 0 bases from V and 6 bases from J, with 4 bases between. The CDR3 spans 12 residues. The CDR3 DNA sequence: TGTGCCAGCAGTTACTCGTGGGATACGCAGTATTTT. Protein sequence: CASSYSWDTQYF.